What follows are 28 T cell receptor beta chains derived from one specimen sequenced in a study of vaccination effects on CD4 cells after COVID-19. Scientists isolated CD4+ T cells after a roughly 10-day culture period ended. Some clones are missing from TCRdb's copy, which holds only in-frame ones; the method was immunoSEQ multiplex PCR. The table has more than 50,000 clones, about 80% seen once; the top ten hold 2.5% to 3.5%. What these receptors recognize is not known. Sequenced material: CD4+ T cells from PBMCs cultured without peptide, taken before COVID-19 vaccination. These receptors were obtained from a human donor who received a COVID-19 vaccine.

This clone was picked up a small number of times. The rearrangement links TRBV18 to TRBJ2-2, with 7 bases aligning to TRBD1. This CDR3 has 18 residues. The V segment lost 6 bases and the J segment 1 base; nucleotides outside the gene matches: 14. Germline V gene data show CDR1 as KGHSH and CDR2 as LQKENI. The CDR3 loop reads CASSLFQTGIGNTGELFF. CDR3 DNA: TGTGCCAGCTCGCTATTCCAGACAGGGATCGGGAACACCGGGGAGCTGTTTTTT.

The chain couples TRBV3-1 (or the pseudogene TRBV3-2) to TRBJ2-3; D perhaps matches TRBD1 (5 bases). The CDR3 spans 16 residues. The germline V gene encodes CDR1 LGHDT and CDR2 YNNKEL (reference sequence). V was pared by 4 bases and J by 2 bases, with 16 bases between. The CDR3 here is CASSPDPNRYTDTQYF. Written as DNA, the CDR3 is TGTGCCAGCAGCCCCGATCCGAACAGGTACACAGATACGCAGTATTTT.

V is TRBV5-5 and J is TRBJ2-3; D ambiguous. V lost 5 bases to trimming and J lost 2 bases, with 12 bases between them. The CDR3 length is 14 residues. The germline CDR1 and CDR2 sequences are SGHKS and YYEKEE (reference sequence). The CDR3: CASSSPSNTDTQYF. CDR3 in DNA: TGTGCCAGCAGTTCACCTTCTAACACAGATACGCAGTATTTT.

This clone turned up a few times. This chain connects TRBV19 to TRBJ2-2; possible D gene TRBD1, 5 bases. V lost 5 bases and J 4 bases, leaving 11 bases between the germline ends. The germline CDR1 and CDR2 sequences are LNHDA and SQIVND (reference sequence). The length of the CDR3 is 14 residues. CDR3 coding DNA: TGTGCCAGTAGTCTCCAGGGTACCACCGGGGAGCTGTTTTTT. Translating gives CASSLQGTTGELFF.

This chain connects TRBV24-1 to TRBJ2-2; D ambiguous. CDR1 and CDR2 (germline): KGHDR, SFDVKD. Trimming shortened V by 5 bases and J by 7 bases, and 13 bases separated the two germline ends. The CDR3 is 14 residues long. CDR3 nucleotide sequence: TGTGCCACCAGTGGGCACGAAAGGTTCGGGGAGCTGTTTTTT. Residues: CATSGHERFGELFF.

The rearrangement links TRBV18 to TRBJ2-2; D unresolved. This CDR3 has 14 amino acids. Trimming shortened V by 5 bases and J by 0 bases, and 7 bases separated the two germline ends. CDR1 and CDR2 (germline): KGHSH, LQKENI. The CDR3 nucleotides are TGTGCCAGCTCAGTGACCTCGAACACCGGGGAGCTGTTTTTT. Translated: CASSVTSNTGELFF. Filled out from reference TRBV18 and TRBJ2-2, the complete variable domain reads NAGVMQNPRHLVRRRGQEARLRCSPMKGHSHVYWYRQLPEEGLKFMVYLQKENIIDESGMPKERFSAEFPKEGPSILRIQQVVRGDSAAYFCASSVTSNTGELFFGEGSRLTVL.

This clone was detected only once. This chain links TRBV25-1 with TRBJ1-1, with a tentative D call TRBD1 (6 bases). CDR3 length equals 14 residues. Deletions cut 7 bases from V and 11 bases from J, with 23 bases between. Per germline, CDR1 MGHDK and CDR2 SYGVNS. The CDR3 is CASNTAGTPSGAFF. DNA of the CDR3: TGTGCCAGCAACACCGCCGGGACACCCTCTGGGGCTTTCTTT.

The genes are TRBV5-1 and TRBJ2-3; 11 nucleotides agree with TRBD2. Unmatched junction bases numbered 5, after V lost 0 bases and J lost 5 bases. Germline V lookup: CDR1 SGHRS, CDR2 YFSETQ. The CDR3 is 16 residues long. In DNA, the CDR3 is TGCGCCAGCAGCTTGGACCTAGCGGGGGGTATAGATACGCAGTATTTT. It translates to CASSLDLAGGIDTQYF.

This chain connects TRBV6-2 or TRBV6-3 to TRBJ2-7; tentatively, D is TRBD2 (6 bases). Germline-derived CDR1 and CDR2 are MNHEY and SVGEGT. Trimming left V 5 bases short and J 2 bases short, with 16 bases between. The CDR3 is 15 amino acids. CDR3 sequence: CASSTPRRGTYEQYV. In nucleotides, the CDR3 is TGTGCCAGCAGTACACCCAGACGGGGGACCTACGAGCAGTACGTC.

The CDR3 is CASSPEGLRRNYGYTF. CDR3 nucleotides: TGTGCCAGCAGCCCCGAAGGCCTCCGCCGGAACTATGGCTACACCTTC. This chain links TRBV7-8 with TRBJ1-2; D is uncertain. The ends were cut back, 5 bases at V and 2 bases at J, with 18 bases in the middle. CDR1 is SGHVS, CDR2 FQNEAQ, per germline. This CDR3 comprises 16 residues.

The chain links TRBV11-2 to TRBJ1-1; no reliable D call. The CDR3 is made up of 11 amino acids. The V and J ends lost 1 base and 7 bases respectively, with 4 bases between them. The germline V gene has CDR1 SGHAT and CDR2 FQNNGV. CDR3: CASSLVGEAFF. DNA of the CDR3: TGTGCCAGCAGCTTAGTGGGTGAAGCTTTCTTT.

The chain links TRBV7-2 to TRBJ2-4; 9 bases map to TRBD1. With 4 bases clipped from V and 0 bases from J, the junction kept 10 bases outside the gene matches. Germline V gene sequence: CDR1 SGHTA, CDR2 FQGNSA. This CDR3 is 18 amino acids long. The CDR3 region has the DNA TGTGCCAGCAGCTACATATGGACAGGGGCTTTAGCCAAAAACATTCAGTACTTC. Translation gives CASSYIWTGALAKNIQYF.

This clone came up once. The chain recombines TRBV19 with TRBJ2-5; D gene unclear. Trimming pared 5 bases from V and 4 bases from J, leaving 5 bases between. The CDR3 has 11 residues. Germline V gives CDR1 LNHDA, CDR2 SQIVND (reference sequence). The CDR3 sequence is CASSYGETQYF. The CDR3, as DNA: TGTGCCAGTAGTTACGGAGAGACCCAGTACTTC.

This clone has more than one count but fewer than ten. The chain joins TRBV5-1 to TRBJ2-2; TRBD1 matches at 8 bases. Germline V gene data show CDR1 as SGHRS and CDR2 as YFSETQ. The V gene end was trimmed by 0 bases and the J gene end by 6 bases; junction bases not matched to a gene: 1. The CDR3 consists of 14 residues. The CDR3 is CASSLGQGSGELFF. The CDR3 coding sequence is TGCGCCAGCAGCTTGGGACAGGGGTCCGGGGAGCTGTTTTTT. The full variable domain, with the rest looked up from reference TRBV5-1 and TRBJ2-2, is KAGVTQTPRYLIKTRGQQVTLSCSPISGHRSVSWYQQTPGQGLQFLFEYFSETQRNKGNFPGRFSGRQFSNSRSEMNVSTLELGDSALYLCASSLGQGSGELFFGEGSRLTVL.

The CDR3 reads CASNRDSNQPQHF. The CDR3 DNA sequence: TGTGCCAGCAACAGGGACTCCAATCAGCCCCAGCATTTT. The rearrangement links TRBV6-5 to TRBJ1-5; tentative D call: TRBD1 (6 bases). Germline V gene sequence: CDR1 MNHEY, CDR2 SVGAGI. CDR3 length: 13 amino acids. V was cut by 7 bases and J by 3 bases, with 10 bases left in between.

Here the CDR3 reads CASNPTKPGLAGGYSTGELFF. The CDR3 coding sequence is TGCGCCAGCAACCCAACGAAACCGGGACTAGCGGGGGGGTACAGCACCGGGGAGCTGTTTTTT. The genes are TRBV10-2 and TRBJ2-2; the match to TRBD2 covers 16 bases. Germline CDR1 WSHSY, CDR2 SAAADI. J gave up 4 bases and V 7 bases, and 18 bases lay outside the gene matches. CDR3 length: 21 amino acids.

V usage is TRBV30 and J usage is TRBJ2-3; D is perhaps TRBD1 (5 bases). Trimming pared 2 bases from V and 3 bases from J, leaving 15 bases between. Germline CDR1 reads GTSNPN; CDR2 reads SVGIG (reference sequence). This CDR3 contains 15 residues. The CDR3 here is CAWSTQGIGTDTQYF. The CDR3 DNA reads TGTGCCTGGAGTACCCAGGGTATTGGGACAGATACGCAGTATTTT.

For the CDR3, the DNA is TGTGCCAGCAGTCAAGAGATACAGGGGACTAGCACAGATACGCAGTATTTT. The encoded protein is CASSQEIQGTSTDTQYF. The chain is built from TRBV28 and TRBJ2-3, with a weak D call TRBD1 (7 bases). Between the trimmed V and J ends, which lost 5 bases and 0 bases, there was a span of 18 bases. The CDR3 is 17 residues long. CDR1 MDHEN and CDR2 SYDVKM come from the germline V gene.

The chain uses TRBV5-5 and TRBJ1-4; 8 bases map to TRBD1. The germline gives CDR1 SGHKS, CDR2 YYEKEE (reference sequence). Trimming cost V 4 bases and J 7 bases; bases outside gene matches: 9. The CDR3 contains 15 residues. In DNA form, the CDR3 reads TGTGCCAGCAGCCCCCGACAGGGGAGGGGTGAAAAACTGTTTTTT. This codes for CASSPRQGRGEKLFF.

The chain employs TRBV29-1 and TRBJ2-3; possible D gene TRBD2, 7 bases. The V gene lost 4 bases and the J gene lost 3 bases, with 23 bases spanning the gap. Germline V gene lookup returns CDR1 SQVTM and CDR2 ANQGSEA. The CDR3 spans 17 residues. CDR3: CSVGPRIGGARTDTQYF. The CDR3 nucleotides read TGCAGCGTTGGTCCCCGGATTGGGGGGGCAAGGACAGATACGCAGTATTTT.

The chain recombines TRBV29-1 with TRBJ1-2; D not certain. V dropped 4 bases and J dropped 3 bases, with 15 bases sitting between them. The CDR3 sequence is 14 residues long. Germline CDR1 and CDR2: SQVTM and ANQGSEA. The CDR3 DNA follows: TGCAGCGTTGTGCAGGCCAACTCCCACTATGGCTACACCTTC. It encodes CSVVQANSHYGYTF.

V and J are TRBV18 and TRBJ2-7, with TRBD1 matching 8 bases. V trimming: 4 bases; J trimming: 6 bases; junction bases outside the gene matches: 5. This CDR3 contains 13 residues. CDR1 and CDR2 (germline): KGHSH, LQKENI. The DNA of the CDR3 is TGTGCCAGCTCACGGAATGACAGGGGCGAGCAGTACGTC. It codes for CASSRNDRGEQYV.

The chain has TRBV19 and TRBJ1-2, with D possibly matching TRBD1 (5 bases). V lost 7 bases and J 2 bases, leaving 17 bases between the germline ends. Per germline, CDR1 LNHDA and CDR2 SQIVND (reference sequence). The CDR3 is 15 amino acids. The chain's CDR3 is CASTRGRALNYGYTF. The CDR3 DNA sequence: TGTGCCAGTACCCGGGGCAGGGCTCTAAACTATGGCTACACCTTC. Full variable domain (rest looked up from reference TRBV19 and TRBJ1-2): DGGITQSPKYLFRKEGQNVTLSCEQNLNHDAMYWYRQDPGQGLRLIYYSQIVNDFQKGDIAEGYSVSREKKESFPLTVTSAQKNPTAFYLCASTRGRALNYGYTFGSGTRLTVV.

The V call is TRBV25-1, the J call TRBJ1-2; 12 bases line up with TRBD1. Trimming removed 1 base from V and 8 bases from J; junction bases left unmatched: 8. This CDR3 spans 16 amino acids. Looked up from germline, CDR1 is MGHDK and CDR2 is SYGVNS. In DNA form, the CDR3 reads TGTGCCAGCAGTGAATTAGGGGGACAGGGGGCTTGGGGCTACACCTTC. It codes for CASSELGGQGAWGYTF.

The chain employs TRBV7-2 and TRBJ2-5, with TRBD2 as a possible D gene (6 bases). The V end was cut by 7 bases, the J end by 4 bases, with 7 bases between. CDR1 is SGHTA, CDR2 FQGNSA, per germline. CDR3 length: 11 residues. CDR3 coding DNA: TGTGCCAGCACCGGGAGAGAGACCCAGTACTTC. This gives the protein CASTGRETQYF.

This chain uses TRBV2 with TRBJ1-6; 12 bases map to TRBD1. The germline V gene encodes CDR1 SNHLY and CDR2 FYNNEI. Trimming removed 10 bases from V and 6 bases from J; junction bases left unmatched: 4. This CDR3 spans 14 amino acids. The CDR3 bases are TGTGCCAACGGGGACAGGGGGCTTAATTCACCCCTCCACTTT. Amino acid sequence: CANGDRGLNSPLHF.

This chain joins TRBV6-1 and TRBJ1-5, with D tentatively TRBD1 (6 bases). Trimming shortened V by 1 base and J by 5 bases, and 18 bases separated the two germline ends. Germline-derived CDR1 and CDR2 are MNHNS and SASEGT. This CDR3 has 17 amino acids. CDR3 nucleotide sequence: TGTGCCAGCAGTGAAGGCCCCCGCGGCCAGGGGTATCAGCCCCAGCATTTT. Translation: CASSEGPRGQGYQPQHF.

This clone is a singleton in its sample. The gene calls are TRBV10-3 and TRBJ2-3; TRBD2 matches 8 bases. Trimming took 7 bases from V and 3 from J; bases not matched to a gene: 6. Per germline, CDR1 ENHRY and CDR2 SYGVKD. This CDR3 is built from 14 residues. The CDR3 bases are TGTGCCATCAAAGCGGGGGTTCAGACAGATACGCAGTATTTT. Its protein is CAIKAGVQTDTQYF.